Listed below are T cell receptor beta chains from one sample, sequenced in a study of OX40 agonist ivuxolimab in advanced cancers. Only in-frame clones appear in the TCRdb table, and some are missing; sequencing was by immunoSEQ multiplex PCR. The sample yields just over 60,000 clones, more than 85% seen once. Sample: CD4+ or CD8+ T cells sorted from blood, taken in a trial of the OX40 agonist ivuxolimab. The receptors stem from an adult with an advanced solid tumor such as melanoma, head and neck, liver or kidney cancer. Both conserved end residues are part of each CDR3. D genes are given only for firm matches. Clone size is not always given. Where it is, it says once, few, many or a class for expanded clones.

V gene	J gene	clone size	D gene	CDR3 protein	CDR3 DNA
TRBV7-2	TRBJ1-1	.	.	CASSLVPDSTEAFF	TGTGCCAGCAGCTTAGTACCCGACAGCACTGAAGCTTTCTTT
TRBV10-3	TRBJ2-5	.	.	CAISSQQRQETQYF	TGTGCCATCAGCTCGCAGCAACGCCAAGAGACCCAGTACTTC
TRBV5-1	TRBJ2-3	.	.	CASSLETVTDTQYF	TGCGCCAGCAGCTTGGAGACAGTAACAGATACGCAGTATTTT
TRBV7-9	TRBJ2-1	.	.	CASSPPDGPSYGNEQFF	TGTGCCAGCAGCCCGCCTGATGGGCCCTCGTATGGCAATGAGCAGTTCTTC
TRBV29-1	TRBJ2-1	.	TRBD2	CSVGTSGMRGIFDEQFF	TGCAGCGTTGGGACTAGCGGGATGAGGGGGATTTTCGATGAGCAGTTCTTC
TRBV27	TRBJ2-7	.	TRBD2	CASGLADSYEQYF	TGTGCCAGCGGGCTAGCGGACTCCTACGAGCAGTACTTC
TRBV28	TRBJ2-1	.	.	CASSSSKTGVGMGEGRYEQFF	TGTGCCAGCAGTTCTTCCAAGACAGGGGTTGGAATGGGGGAGGGCCGGTACGAGCAGTTCTTC
TRBV6-5	TRBJ2-1	once	.	CASSSNYNEQFF	TGTGCCAGCAGTTCGAACTACAATGAGCAGTTCTTC
TRBV6-5	TRBJ1-1	.	.	CASSYNQGSNTEAFF	TGTGCCAGCAGTTATAATCAGGGGTCGAACACTGAAGCTTTCTTT
TRBV28	TRBJ2-4	.	.	CASSFSGYIQYF	TGTGCCAGCAGTTTCTCCGGATATATTCAGTACTTC
TRBV5-1	TRBJ2-7	once	TRBD1	CASSLRDRGYEQYF	TGCGCCAGCAGCTTGCGGGACAGGGGCTACGAGCAGTACTTC
TRBV5-5	TRBJ1-5	.	.	CASSPASYGNQPQHF	TGTGCCAGCAGCCCTGCCTCGTATGGCAATCAGCCCCAGCATTTT
TRBV27	TRBJ2-7	.	.	CASSPRGAYEQYF	TGTGCCAGCAGCCCGCGGGGAGCCTACGAGCAGTACTTC
TRBV19	TRBJ1-1	.	.	CASSIGYTEAFF	TGTGCCAGTAGTATCGGGTACACTGAAGCTTTCTTT
TRBV27	TRBJ1-2	.	.	CASSLQGSGGGYGYTF	TGTGCCAGCAGTCTTCAGGGTTCTGGGGGAGGATATGGCTACACCTTC
TRBV15	TRBJ1-3	.	.	CATSRGPREGPGNTIYF	TGTGCCACCAGCAGAGGTCCTCGGGAGGGCCCTGGAAACACCATATATTTT
TRBV7-2	TRBJ2-1	.	TRBD2	CASSLGVAGVELNEQFF	TGTGCCAGCAGCTTAGGAGTAGCGGGGGTCGAGTTGAATGAGCAGTTCTTC
TRBV6-4	TRBJ2-1	.	.	CASSVFLNYEQFF	TGTGCCAGCAGTGTATTTCTGAACTATGAGCAGTTCTTC
TRBV9	TRBJ1-2	once	.	CASSDHQTGGYTF	TGTGCCAGCAGCGACCACCAGACGGGAGGCTACACCTTC
TRBV27	TRBJ2-7	.	TRBD2	CASSLYGGRPIEQYF	TGTGCCAGCAGTTTATACGGCGGGAGACCCATAGAGCAGTACTTC
TRBV6-5	TRBJ1-1	.	.	CASSNEYRRGRRAFF	TGTGCCAGCAGTAACGAGTACCGCAGGGGCCGGCGAGCTTTCTTT
TRBV12-5	TRBJ1-2	.	.	CASGLSIPYGYTF	TGTGCTAGTGGTTTGTCGATTCCCTATGGCTACACCTTC
TRBV6-1	TRBJ2-7	.	.	CASSEDVRGYEQYF	TGTGCCAGCAGTGAAGATGTCAGGGGCTACGAGCAGTACTTC
TRBV6-1	TRBJ2-3	few	TRBD2	CASSEMGVATSVSQGRSQYF	TGTGCCAGCAGTGAAATGGGTGTCGCGACTAGCGTTTCTCAAGGTAGATCGCAGTATTTT
TRBV2	TRBJ2-1	.	TRBD1	CASSVWTGVNEQFF	TGTGCCAGCAGTGTTTGGACAGGGGTAAATGAGCAGTTCTTC
TRBV4-3	TRBJ2-1	.	TRBD2	CASSQGLAGVYEQFF	TGCGCCAGCAGCCAAGGACTAGCGGGAGTCTATGAGCAGTTCTTC
TRBV5-6	TRBJ2-1	once	.	CASSAWGDGQYNEQFF	TGTGCCAGCAGCGCGTGGGGGGACGGCCAATACAATGAGCAGTTCTTC
TRBV27	TRBJ2-2	once	TRBD1	CASRDRNLTGELFF	TGTGCCAGCAGGGACAGGAACTTGACCGGGGAGCTGTTTTTT
TRBV9	TRBJ2-7	.	TRBD1	CASSVEGTGSPDEQYF	TGTGCCAGCAGCGTAGAGGGGACAGGGAGTCCCGACGAGCAGTACTTC
TRBV9	TRBJ1-4	.	.	CASSVGGTTNEKLFF	TGTGCCAGCAGCGTAGGGGGGACAACTAATGAAAAACTGTTTTTT
TRBV25-1	TRBJ2-7	.	.	CASTGRNTYEQYF	TGTGCCAGCACGGGGCGTAACACCTACGAGCAGTACTTC
TRBV25-1	TRBJ2-1	.	TRBD2	CASSGGLAGHNEQFF	TGTGCCAGCAGTGGAGGACTAGCGGGACACAATGAGCAGTTCTTC
TRBV28	TRBJ1-3	.	.	CASSAQIVGASGNTIYF	TGTGCCAGCAGTGCCCAGATTGTTGGGGCGTCTGGAAACACCATATATTTT
TRBV27	TRBJ2-7	.	.	CASSLSGQGRAHEQYF	TGTGCCAGCAGTTTGTCTGGGCAGGGGAGAGCCCACGAGCAGTACTTC
TRBV7-9	TRBJ1-2	.	TRBD1	CASSRTGQGQNYGYTF	TGTGCCAGCAGCCGTACGGGACAGGGACAGAACTATGGCTACACCTTC
TRBV4-1	TRBJ2-1	.	TRBD2	CASSQRTSGMENEQFF	TGCGCCAGCAGCCAACGGACTAGCGGGATGGAAAATGAGCAGTTCTTC
TRBV9	TRBJ2-3	few	.	CASSVEGRPVSTSTDTQYF	TGTGCCAGCAGCGTAGAGGGACGGCCGGTCTCGACTAGCACAGATACGCAGTATTTT
TRBV16	TRBJ2-7	once	TRBD1	CASSQGSGQGPYEQYF	TGTGCCAGCAGCCAAGGCTCGGGACAGGGCCCCTACGAGCAGTACTTC
TRBV27	TRBJ2-7	.	TRBD2	CASRPIAGAAYEQYF	TGTGCCAGCAGACCCATAGCGGGAGCAGCCTACGAGCAGTACTTC
TRBV11-2	TRBJ1-5	.	.	CASSLGRGNWPQHF	TGTGCCAGCAGCTTAGGCAGGGGTAATTGGCCCCAGCATTTT
TRBV29-1	TRBJ1-2	.	.	CSVPGNYGYTF	TGCAGCGTTCCAGGAAACTATGGCTACACCTTC
TRBV4-3	TRBJ2-1	.	.	CASSQLHPTVYHEQFF	TGCGCCAGCAGCCAACTCCACCCGACAGTTTACCATGAGCAGTTCTTC
TRBV7-6	TRBJ2-5	.	.	CASSLWGGDRDQETQYF	TGTGCCAGCAGCTTATGGGGAGGAGACAGGGATCAAGAGACCCAGTACTTC
TRBV4-1	TRBJ1-2	once	.	CASSQDGGEVGYTF	TGCGCCAGCAGCCAAGATGGAGGGGAAGTAGGCTACACCTTC
TRBV27	TRBJ2-1	.	TRBD2	CASSPTSGNREQFF	TGTGCCAGCAGTCCGACTAGCGGGAATCGTGAGCAGTTCTTC
TRBV28	TRBJ2-7	.	.	CASSLRGVSYEQYF	TGTGCCAGCAGTTTAAGGGGGGTGTCCTACGAGCAGTACTTC
TRBV21-1	TRBJ2-3	.	.	CASSKGGGLAGGRGTQYF	TGTGCCAGCAGCAAAGGGGGGGGACTAGCGGGAGGGCGAGGTACGCAGTATTTT
TRBV29-1	TRBJ2-7	once	.	CSARTVSSYEQYF	TGCAGCGCTAGGACAGTGAGCTCCTACGAGCAGTACTTC
TRBV27	TRBJ1-4	.	.	CASSFLGGNEKLFF	TGTGCCAGCAGTTTCTTAGGCGGGAATGAAAAACTGTTTTTT
TRBV4-3	TRBJ2-1	.	.	CASSPSDLSDPSYNEQFF	TGCGCCAGCAGCCCTTCGGATCTCAGCGACCCATCCTACAATGAGCAGTTCTTC
TRBV2	TRBJ2-7	.	TRBD2	CASIGREGRAVQYF	TGTGCCAGCATAGGGAGGGAGGGCCGTGCAGTGCAGTACTTC